The 7 T cell receptor beta chains below come from one sample, sequenced in a study of T cell changes during pregnancy in multiple sclerosis. The method was immunoSEQ multiplex PCR; TCRdb's version includes in-frame clones alone and lacks a portion of them. The sample lists 40,000 to 55,000 clones, about nine tenths occurring once. The sample here was CD4+ T cells from peripheral blood mononuclear cells, taken in the second trimester of pregnancy. The receptors come from a female donor with multiple sclerosis, enrolled in a pregnancy study.

This chain connects TRBV7-6 to TRBJ2-7, with D possibly being TRBD1 (6 bases). Trimming pared 1 base from V and 7 bases from J, leaving 20 bases between. The length of the CDR3 is 16 residues. Germline CDR1 reads SGHVS; CDR2 reads FNYEAQ. The CDR3 protein is CASSLEVGDRLGEQYF. The CDR3 DNA sequence: TGTGCCAGCAGCTTAGAAGTTGGAGACAGGTTAGGAGAGCAGTACTTC. Full variable domain (remainder filled in from reference TRBV7-6 and TRBJ2-7): GAGVSQSPRYKVTKRGQDVALRCDPISGHVSLYWYRQALGQGPEFLTYFNYEAQQDKSGLPNDRFSAERPEGSISTLTIQRTEQRDSAMYRCASSLEVGDRLGEQYFGPGTRLTVT.

This chain joins TRBV5-1 and TRBJ1-2; TRBD1 matches 8 bases. The CDR3 totals 15 residues. The V segment lost 0 bases and the J segment 5 bases; nucleotides outside the gene matches: 6. CDR1 SGHRS and CDR2 YFSETQ come from the germline V gene. CDR3 residues: CASSLEQGGIYGYTF. CDR3 bases: TGCGCCAGCAGCTTGGAACAGGGGGGGATTTATGGCTACACCTTC.

This clone has only a few counts. The chain links TRBV7-9 to TRBJ1-6; D is perhaps TRBD1 (6 bases). CDR3 length: 14 amino acids. V gave up 1 base and J gave up 7 bases, with 8 bases separating them. Germline V gene lookup returns CDR1 SEHNR and CDR2 FQNEAQ (reference sequence). CDR3 loop: CASSLGTDNSPLHF. Here the CDR3 DNA reads TGTGCCAGCAGCTTAGGGACAGACAATTCACCCCTCCACTTT.

The chain employs TRBV30 and TRBJ2-1; 12 positions agree with TRBD2. The CDR3 has 20 amino acids. The V segment lost 0 bases and the J segment 7 bases; nucleotides outside the gene matches: 19. The germline V gene has CDR1 GTSNPN and CDR2 SVGIG (reference sequence). DNA for the CDR3: TGTGCCTGGAGTGTAGTATGGCTAGCGGGGGGGCCTATCTTTTTGAATGAGCAGTTCTTC. Its protein is CAWSVVWLAGGPIFLNEQFF.

The J gene is TRBJ1-1, the V gene TRBV7-8; possibly TRBD1 for D (6 bases). V was trimmed by 4 bases and J by 3 bases, leaving 15 bases between them. CDR3 length equals 15 residues. Germline CDR1 reads SGHVS; CDR2 reads FQNEAQ. CDR3 loop: CASSSRGGFYTEAFF. CDR3 coding DNA: TGTGCCAGCAGCTCTCGAGGGGGTTTTTACACTGAAGCTTTCTTT.

This chain links TRBV30 with TRBJ1-6, with TRBD1 matching 7 bases. Germline lookup yields CDR1 GTSNPN and CDR2 SVGIG (reference sequence). This CDR3 contains 17 residues. Here the CDR3 DNA reads TGTGGTATGGCGACGACTCAAAAGACAGGGTATAATTCACCCCTCCACTTT. It encodes CGMATTQKTGYNSPLHF.

The gene calls are TRBV11-1 and TRBJ2-5, with TRBD2 matching over 11 bases. In germline, CDR1 is SGHAT, CDR2 FQDESV (reference sequence). J lost 1 base, V lost 5 bases, and 6 bases had no gene match. This CDR3 region has 16 residues. The CDR3 loop reads CASSPTSGAVQETQYF. CDR3 bases: TGTGCCAGCAGCCCGACTAGCGGGGCGGTCCAAGAGACCCAGTACTTC.